This T cell receptor beta chain was sequenced during a study of response to subunit inactivated influenza vaccine. Findings and caveats of the study: That few new T cells are recruited by each seasonal influenza vaccination was the authors' suggestion.

Points on this clonotype: Its matching antigen is unknown.

TCRdb reprocessed the RT-PCR reads with MiXCR, giving one entry per CDR3 protein. The data contain about 520,000 distinct CDR3 sequences, around 7.9% of them singletons. The CDR3 consists of 15 residues. Per germline, CDR1 LNHDA and CDR2 SQIVND (reference sequence). V was clipped by 6 bases and J by 0 bases, with 15 bases between them. The origin of this receptor is a man between 50 and 69 years old who received an inactivated influenza vaccine. This sample comprised PBMCs from blood, obtained around 25 months after vaccination. The chain uses TRBV19 and TRBJ2-7, with D perhaps matching TRBD1 (6 bases). The CDR3 DNA reads TGTGCCAGTAGCATATCTGGGGGACACTCCTACGAGCAGTACTTC. The encoded protein is CASSISGGHSYEQYF.